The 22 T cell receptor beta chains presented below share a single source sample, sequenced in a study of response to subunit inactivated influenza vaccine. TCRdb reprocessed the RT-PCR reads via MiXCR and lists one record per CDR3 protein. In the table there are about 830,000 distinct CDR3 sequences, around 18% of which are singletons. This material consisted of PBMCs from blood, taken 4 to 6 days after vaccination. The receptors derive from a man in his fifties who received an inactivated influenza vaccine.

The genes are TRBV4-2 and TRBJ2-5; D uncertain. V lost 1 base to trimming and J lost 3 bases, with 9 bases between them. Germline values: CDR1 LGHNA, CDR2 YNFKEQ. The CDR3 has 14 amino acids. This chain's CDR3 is CASSQVLNEETQYF. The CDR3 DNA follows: TGTGCCAGCAGCCAAGTTTTAAACGAAGAGACCCAGTACTTC.

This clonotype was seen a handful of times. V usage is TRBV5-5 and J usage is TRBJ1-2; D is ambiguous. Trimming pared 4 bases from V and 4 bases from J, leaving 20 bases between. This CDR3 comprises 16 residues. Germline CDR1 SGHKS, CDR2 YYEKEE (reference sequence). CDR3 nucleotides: TGTGCCAGCAGCCCCCACCGCCTAGGGTCGGGCTATGGCTACACCTTC. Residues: CASSPHRLGSGYGYTF.

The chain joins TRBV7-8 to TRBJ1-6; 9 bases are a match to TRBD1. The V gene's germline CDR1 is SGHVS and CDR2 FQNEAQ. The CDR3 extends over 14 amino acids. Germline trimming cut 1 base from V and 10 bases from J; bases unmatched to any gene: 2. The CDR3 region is CASSLVTGGSPLHF. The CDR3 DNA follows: TGTGCCAGCAGCTTAGTGACAGGGGGATCACCCCTCCACTTT.

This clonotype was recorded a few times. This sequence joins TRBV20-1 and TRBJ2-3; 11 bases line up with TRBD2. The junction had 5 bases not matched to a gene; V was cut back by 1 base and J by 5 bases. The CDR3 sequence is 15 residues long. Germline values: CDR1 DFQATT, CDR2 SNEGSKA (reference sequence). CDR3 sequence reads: CSARGRLAGKDTQYF. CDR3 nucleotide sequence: TGCAGTGCTAGAGGAAGACTAGCGGGGAAAGATACGCAGTATTTT.

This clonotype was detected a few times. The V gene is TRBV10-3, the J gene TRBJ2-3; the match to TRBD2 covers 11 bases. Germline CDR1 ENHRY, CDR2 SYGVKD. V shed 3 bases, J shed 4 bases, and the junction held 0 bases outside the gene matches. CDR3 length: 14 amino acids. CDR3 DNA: TGTGCCATCAGTGAACTAGCGGGGGCAGATACGCAGTATTTT. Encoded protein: CAISELAGADTQYF.

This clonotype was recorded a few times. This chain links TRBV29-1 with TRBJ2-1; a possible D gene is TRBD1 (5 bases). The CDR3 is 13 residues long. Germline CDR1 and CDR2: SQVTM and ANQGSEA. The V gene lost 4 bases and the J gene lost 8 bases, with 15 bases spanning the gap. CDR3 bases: TGCAGCGTTGGCTGGCAGGGTGACGATGAGCAGTTCTTC. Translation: CSVGWQGDDEQFF.

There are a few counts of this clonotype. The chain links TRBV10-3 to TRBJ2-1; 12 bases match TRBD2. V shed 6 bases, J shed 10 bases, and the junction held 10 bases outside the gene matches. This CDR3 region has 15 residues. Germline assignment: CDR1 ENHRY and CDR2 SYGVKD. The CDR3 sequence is CAISSGTSGLLEQFF. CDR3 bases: TGTGCCATCAGCTCCGGGACTAGCGGGCTCCTAGAGCAGTTCTTC.

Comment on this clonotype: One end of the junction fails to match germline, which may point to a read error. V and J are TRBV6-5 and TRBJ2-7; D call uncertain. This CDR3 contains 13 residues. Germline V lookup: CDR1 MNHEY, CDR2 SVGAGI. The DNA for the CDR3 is TGTGCCAGCATTTACGTCTTTGGCTACGAGCAGTACTTC. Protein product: CASIYVFGYEQYF.

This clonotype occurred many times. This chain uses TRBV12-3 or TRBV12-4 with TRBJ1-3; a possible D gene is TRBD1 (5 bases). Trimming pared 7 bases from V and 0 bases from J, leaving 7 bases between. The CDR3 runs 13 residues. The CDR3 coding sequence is TGTGCCAGCACCACAGGCTCTGGAAACACCATATATTTT. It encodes CASTTGSGNTIYF.

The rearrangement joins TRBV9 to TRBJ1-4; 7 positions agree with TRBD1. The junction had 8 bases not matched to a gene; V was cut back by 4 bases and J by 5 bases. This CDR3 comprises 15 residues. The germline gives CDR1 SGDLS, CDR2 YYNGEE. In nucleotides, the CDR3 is TGTGCCAGCAGCCAAGGGGCAGGGGGGAATGAAAAACTGTTTTTT. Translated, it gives CASSQGAGGNEKLFF.

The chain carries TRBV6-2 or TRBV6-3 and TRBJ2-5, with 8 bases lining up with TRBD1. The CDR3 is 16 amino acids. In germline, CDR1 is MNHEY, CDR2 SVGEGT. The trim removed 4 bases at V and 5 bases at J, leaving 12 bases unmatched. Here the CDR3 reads CASSFNPGQARETQYF. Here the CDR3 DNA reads TGTGCCAGCAGTTTTAACCCGGGACAGGCGAGGGAGACCCAGTACTTC.

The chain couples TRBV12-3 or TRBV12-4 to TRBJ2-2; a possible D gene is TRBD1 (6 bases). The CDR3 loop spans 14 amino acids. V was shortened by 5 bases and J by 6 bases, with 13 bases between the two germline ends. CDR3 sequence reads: CASSGGGPAGELFF. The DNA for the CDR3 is TGTGCCAGCAGTGGGGGCGGCCCCGCCGGGGAGCTGTTTTTT.

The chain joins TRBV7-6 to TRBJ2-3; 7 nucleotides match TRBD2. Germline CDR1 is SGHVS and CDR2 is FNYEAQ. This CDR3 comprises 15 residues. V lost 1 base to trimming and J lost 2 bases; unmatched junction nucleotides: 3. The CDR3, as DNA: TGTGCCAGCAGCTTAGGGGGAGGGGACACAGATACGCAGTATTTT. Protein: CASSLGGGDTDTQYF.

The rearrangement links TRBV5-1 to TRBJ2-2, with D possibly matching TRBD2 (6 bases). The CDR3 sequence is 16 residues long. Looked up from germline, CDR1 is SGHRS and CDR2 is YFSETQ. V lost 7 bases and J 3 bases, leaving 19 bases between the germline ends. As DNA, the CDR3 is TGCGCCAGCGAGATCGGGGGATTTGCCGACACCGGGGAGCTGTTTTTT. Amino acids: CASEIGGFADTGELFF.

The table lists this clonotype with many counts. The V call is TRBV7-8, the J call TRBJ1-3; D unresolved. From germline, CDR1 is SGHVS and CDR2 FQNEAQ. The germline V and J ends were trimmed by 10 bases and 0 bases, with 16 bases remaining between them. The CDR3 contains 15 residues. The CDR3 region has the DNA TGTGCCACCAGAAGCGACACCTACTCTGGAAACACCATATATTTT. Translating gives CATRSDTYSGNTIYF.

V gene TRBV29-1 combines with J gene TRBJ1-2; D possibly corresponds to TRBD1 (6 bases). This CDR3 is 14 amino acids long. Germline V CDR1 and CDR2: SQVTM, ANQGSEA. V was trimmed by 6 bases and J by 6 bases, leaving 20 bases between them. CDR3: CSVAVGWGPDGYTF. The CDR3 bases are TGCAGCGTGGCGGTCGGGTGGGGGCCGGATGGCTACACCTTC.

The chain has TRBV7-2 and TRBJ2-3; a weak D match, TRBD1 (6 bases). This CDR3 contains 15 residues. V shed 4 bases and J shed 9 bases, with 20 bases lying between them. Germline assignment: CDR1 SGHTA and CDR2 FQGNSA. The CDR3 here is CASSSDSHSSNTQYF. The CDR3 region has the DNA TGTGCCAGCAGCTCGGACAGTCATTCCTCCAACACGCAGTATTTT.

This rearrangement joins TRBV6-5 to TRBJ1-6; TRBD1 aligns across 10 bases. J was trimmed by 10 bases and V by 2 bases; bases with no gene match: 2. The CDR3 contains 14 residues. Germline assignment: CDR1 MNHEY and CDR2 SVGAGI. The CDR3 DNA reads TGTGCCAGCAGTTACCGGGACAGGGGCTCACCCCTCCACTTT. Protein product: CASSYRDRGSPLHF.

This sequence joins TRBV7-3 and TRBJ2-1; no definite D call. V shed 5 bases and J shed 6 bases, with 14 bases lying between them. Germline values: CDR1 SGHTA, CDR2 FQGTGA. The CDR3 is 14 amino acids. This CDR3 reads CASSQIYTVNEQFF. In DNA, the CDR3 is TGTGCCAGCAGCCAAATTTACACGGTCAATGAGCAGTTCTTC.

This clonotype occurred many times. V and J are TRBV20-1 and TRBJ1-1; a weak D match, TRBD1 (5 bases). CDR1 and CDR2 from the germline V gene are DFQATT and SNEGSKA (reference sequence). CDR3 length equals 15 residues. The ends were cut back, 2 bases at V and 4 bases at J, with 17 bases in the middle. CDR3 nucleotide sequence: TGCAGTGCTAGAAAAGGATCGGGGCGGGGCACTGAAGCTTTCTTT. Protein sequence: CSARKGSGRGTEAFF.

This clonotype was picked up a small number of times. CDR3 in amino acids: CASSPLRVVLTF. The CDR3 region has the DNA TGTGCCAGCAGCCCCCTACGGGTCGTCCTGACTTTC. The chain employs TRBV7-2 and TRBJ2-6; no clear D gene. This CDR3 region has 12 residues. V lost 5 bases to trimming and J lost 12 bases, with 11 bases between them. Germline lookup yields CDR1 SGHTA and CDR2 FQGNSA. Full variable domain (rest looked up from reference TRBV7-2 and TRBJ2-6): GAGVSQSPSNKVTEKGKDVELRCDPISGHTALYWYRQSLGQGLEFLIYFQGNSAPDKSGLPSDRFSAERTGGSVSTLTIQRTQQEDSAVYLCASSPLRVVLTFGAGSRLTVL.

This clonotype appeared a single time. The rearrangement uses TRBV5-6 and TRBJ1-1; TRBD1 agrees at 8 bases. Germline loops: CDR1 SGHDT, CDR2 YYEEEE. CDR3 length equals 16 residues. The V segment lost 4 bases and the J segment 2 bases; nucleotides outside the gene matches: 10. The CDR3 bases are TGTGCCAGCAGCCCAGGACAGGGTGGAAGAAACACTGAAGCTTTCTTT. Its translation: CASSPGQGGRNTEAFF. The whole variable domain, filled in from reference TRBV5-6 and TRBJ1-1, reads DAGVTQSPTHLIKTRGQQVTLRCSPKSGHDTVSWYQQALGQGPQFIFQYYEEEERQRGNFPDRFSGHQFPNYSSELNVNALLLGDSALYLCASSPGQGGRNTEAFFGQGTRLTVV.